This section outlines one T cell receptor beta chain sequence together with its context. Its matching antigen is unknown. V lost 5 bases and J lost 5; bases outside the gene matches: 8. Germline V gene lookup returns CDR1 SGHTA and CDR2 FQGNSA. The CDR3 is 15 residues long. The record originates from a study of Tregs in tolerant kidney transplant recipients. Findings and caveats of the study: The small number of patients limits these findings pending further validation. Tregs expanded with activated donor B cells seemed most donor-specific.

Method: immunoSEQ multiplex PCR; TCRdb's copy keeps in-frame clones and lacks some. This table has some 21,000 clones, approximately 81% appearing once. Mixed chimerism was transient after nonmyeloablative marrow transplants from related graft donors. CD4+CD25+CD127- Tregs, CD4+CD25- non-Tregs, CD4 and CD8 cells were sorted. The sample here was CD8+ T cells from blood (PBMCs), taken 6 months after the transplant. The source of this sequence is a human patient who received a combined kidney and bone marrow transplant. Certain T cells may be donor cells from the graft. J is TRBJ2-7 and V is TRBV7-2; the match to TRBD1 covers 11 bases. Here the CDR3 reads CASSAWTGGVDEQYF. The CDR3 region has the DNA TGTGCCAGCAGCGCCTGGACAGGGGGCGTAGACGAGCAGTACTTC.